Shown below are 4 T cell receptor beta chains from a single sample sequenced in a study of CD8+ T cells in alopecia areata. In each case, RNA was isolated and then reverse transcribed into cDNA as the sequencing template. Produced via immunoSEQ multiplex PCR; TCRdb's table is partial and in-frame only. The sample holds some 130,000 clones; approximately 53% are singletons and the top ten take roughly 0.45%. Treatment noted: oral pan-JAK inhibitor, 5-10 mg twice daily. The source material was CD4+ T cells sorted from blood, sampled at week 4, from a patient treated with tofacitinib. Receptors originate from a human donor with alopecia areata.

The table lists this clone with a few counts. The chain employs TRBV30 and TRBJ1-5, with a weak D call TRBD1 (5 bases). CDR1 is GTSNPN, CDR2 SVGIG, per germline (reference sequence). The CDR3 covers 14 residues. Trimming took off 5 bases at V and 4 bases at J, with 15 bases between the two ends. In nucleotides, the CDR3 is TGTGCCTGGGAACGGGACGGGGGTAATCAGCCCCAGCATTTT. Translating gives CAWERDGGNQPQHF.

The gene calls are TRBV7-9 and TRBJ2-7, with unresolved D. This CDR3 has 14 residues. V lost 1 base to trimming and J lost 2 bases, with 9 bases between them. Germline V gene sequence: CDR1 SEHNR, CDR2 FQNEAQ (reference sequence). The CDR3 reads CASSLDSPAYEQYF. In DNA, the CDR3 is TGTGCCAGCAGCTTAGACAGCCCAGCCTACGAGCAGTACTTC.

The rearrangement links TRBV4-1 to TRBJ1-2; D gene uncertain. CDR1 is MGHRA and CDR2 is YSYEKL in the germline V gene. This CDR3 is built from 14 residues. Deletions cut 4 bases from V and 3 bases from J, with 12 bases between. CDR3 sequence reads: CASSLTDPYYGYTF. The CDR3 DNA reads TGCGCCAGCAGCCTAACGGACCCTTACTATGGCTACACCTTC.

This clone was picked up many times. V gene TRBV7-8 combines with J gene TRBJ2-7; TRBD2 agrees at 9 bases. Per the germline V gene, CDR1 is SGHVS and CDR2 is FQNEAQ. CDR3 length: 16 residues. Trimming cost V 3 bases and J 7 bases; bases outside gene matches: 13. As DNA, the CDR3 is TGTGCCAGCAGCTTGGGCCTATTAGCGGGAGTTGGGGAGCAGTACTTC. Translation: CASSLGLLAGVGEQYF.